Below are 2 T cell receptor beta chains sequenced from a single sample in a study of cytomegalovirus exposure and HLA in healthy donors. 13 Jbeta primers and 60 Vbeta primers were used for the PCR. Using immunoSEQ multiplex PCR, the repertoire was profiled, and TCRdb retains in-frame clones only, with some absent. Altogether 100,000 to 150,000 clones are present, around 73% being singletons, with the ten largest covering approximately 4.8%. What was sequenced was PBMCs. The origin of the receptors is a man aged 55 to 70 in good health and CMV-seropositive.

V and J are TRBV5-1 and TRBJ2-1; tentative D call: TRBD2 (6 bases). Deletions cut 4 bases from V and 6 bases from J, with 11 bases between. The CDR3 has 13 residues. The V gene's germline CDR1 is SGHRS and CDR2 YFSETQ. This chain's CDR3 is CASSIGTFNEQFF. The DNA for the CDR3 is TGCGCCAGCAGCATCGGGACTTTCAATGAGCAGTTCTTC.

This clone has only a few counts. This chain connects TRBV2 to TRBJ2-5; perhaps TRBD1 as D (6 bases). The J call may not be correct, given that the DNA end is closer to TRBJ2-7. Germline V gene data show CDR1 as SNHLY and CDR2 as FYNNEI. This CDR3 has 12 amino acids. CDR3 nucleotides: TGTGCCAGCAGTGCTAGGGGGAACGAGCAGTACTTC. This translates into CASSARGNEQYF.